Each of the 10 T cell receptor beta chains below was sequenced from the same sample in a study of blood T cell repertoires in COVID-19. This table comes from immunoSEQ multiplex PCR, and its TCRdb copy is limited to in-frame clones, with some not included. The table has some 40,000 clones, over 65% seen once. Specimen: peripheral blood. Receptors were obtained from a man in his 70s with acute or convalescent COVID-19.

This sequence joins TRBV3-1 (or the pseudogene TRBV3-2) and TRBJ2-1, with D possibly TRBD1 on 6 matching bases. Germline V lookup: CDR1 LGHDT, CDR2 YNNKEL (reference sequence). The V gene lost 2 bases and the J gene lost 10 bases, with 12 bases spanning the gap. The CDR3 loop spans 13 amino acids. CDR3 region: CASSQRSGTEQFF. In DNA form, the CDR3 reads TGTGCCAGCAGCCAACGATCCGGGACAGAGCAGTTCTTC.

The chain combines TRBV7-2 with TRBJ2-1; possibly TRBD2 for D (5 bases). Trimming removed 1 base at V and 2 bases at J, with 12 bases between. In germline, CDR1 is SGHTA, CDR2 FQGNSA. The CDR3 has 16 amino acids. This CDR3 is CASSLEVDYPYNEQFF. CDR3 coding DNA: TGTGCCAGCAGCTTAGAGGTAGACTACCCCTACAATGAGCAGTTCTTC.

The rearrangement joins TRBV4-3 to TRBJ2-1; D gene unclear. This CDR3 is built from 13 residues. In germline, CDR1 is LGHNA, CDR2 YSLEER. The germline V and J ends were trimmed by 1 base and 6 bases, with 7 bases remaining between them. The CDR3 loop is CASSQVTANEQFF. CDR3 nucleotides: TGCGCCAGCAGCCAAGTAACTGCCAATGAGCAGTTCTTC.

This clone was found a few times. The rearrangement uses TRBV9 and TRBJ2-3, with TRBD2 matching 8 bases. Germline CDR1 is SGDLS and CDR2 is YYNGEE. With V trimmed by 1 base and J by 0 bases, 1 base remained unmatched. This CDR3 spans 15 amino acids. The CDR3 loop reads CASSVSSGSTDTQYF. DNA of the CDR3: TGTGCCAGCAGCGTATCTAGCGGGAGCACAGATACGCAGTATTTT. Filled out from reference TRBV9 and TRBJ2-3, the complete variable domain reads DSGVTQTPKHLITATGQRVTLRCSPRSGDLSVYWYQQSLDQGLQFLIQYYNGEERAKGNILERFSAQQFPDLHSELNLSSLELGDSALYFCASSVSSGSTDTQYFGPGTRLTVL.

CDR3 protein: CASSVDRGGYEQYF. CDR3 nucleotide sequence: TGTGCCAGTAGTGTCGACAGGGGAGGCTACGAGCAGTACTTC. The V gene is TRBV19, the J gene TRBJ2-7, with 8 bases fitting TRBD1. Germline V gene sequence: CDR1 LNHDA, CDR2 SQIVND (reference sequence). With 5 bases clipped from V and 3 bases from J, the junction kept 6 bases outside the gene matches. The CDR3 loop spans 14 amino acids. Drawing the rest from reference TRBV19 and TRBJ2-7, the complete variable domain is DGGITQSPKYLFRKEGQNVTLSCEQNLNHDAMYWYRQDPGQGLRLIYYSQIVNDFQKGDIAEGYSVSREKKESFPLTVTSAQKNPTAFYLCASSVDRGGYEQYFGPGTRLTVT.

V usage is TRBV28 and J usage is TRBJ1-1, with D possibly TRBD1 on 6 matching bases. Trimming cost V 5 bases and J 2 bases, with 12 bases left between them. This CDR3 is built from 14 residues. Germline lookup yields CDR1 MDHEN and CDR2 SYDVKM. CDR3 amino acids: CASSGRTANTEAFF. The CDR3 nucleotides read TGTGCCAGCAGTGGTCGGACAGCTAACACTGAAGCTTTCTTT.

CDR3 sequence: CASSLATGRGFPEAFF. The CDR3 DNA reads TGTGCCAGCAGCTTAGCAACCGGCAGGGGTTTCCCTGAAGCTTTCTTT. V is TRBV7-9 and J is TRBJ1-1; D is possibly TRBD1 (6 bases). This CDR3 region has 16 residues. Looked up from germline, CDR1 is SEHNR and CDR2 is FQNEAQ (reference sequence). Between the trimmed V and J ends, which lost 0 bases and 6 bases, there was a span of 17 bases.

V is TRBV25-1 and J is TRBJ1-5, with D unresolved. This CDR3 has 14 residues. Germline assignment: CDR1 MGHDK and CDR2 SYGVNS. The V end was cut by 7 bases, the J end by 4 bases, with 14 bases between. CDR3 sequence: CASKESARNQPQHF. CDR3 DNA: TGTGCCAGCAAGGAATCGGCCAGGAATCAGCCCCAGCATTTT.

CDR3: CASSLGARVNSPLHF. CDR3 sequence (DNA): TGTGCCAGCAGTTTGGGGGCAAGAGTTAATTCACCCCTCCACTTT. This sequence joins TRBV28 and TRBJ1-6; a weak D match, TRBD1 (6 bases). This CDR3 has 15 amino acids. Germline V gene data show CDR1 as MDHEN and CDR2 as SYDVKM. The V end was cut by 3 bases, the J end by 6 bases, with 12 bases between.

This CDR3 reads CASLGQGANEQYF. DNA of the CDR3: TGTGCCAGCCTAGGACAGGGGGCCAACGAGCAGTACTTC. The chain couples TRBV19 to TRBJ2-7, with TRBD1 matching over 11 bases. This CDR3 comprises 13 residues. Germline loops: CDR1 LNHDA, CDR2 SQIVND (reference sequence). The V and J ends lost 9 bases and 5 bases, in that order; junction bases with no gene match: 6.